This T cell receptor beta chain was sequenced during a study of early T cells in non-severe SARS-CoV-2 infection. Study as a whole: Sequencing of unsorted whole blood was done on bulk RNA, leaving chains unpaired.

Trimming removed 0 bases at V and 3 bases at J, with 12 bases between. This CDR3 comprises 15 residues. The germline CDR1 and CDR2 sequences are GTSNPN and SVGIG (reference sequence). Tagging with unique molecular identifiers was applied to individual cDNA molecules. TCRdb independently ran MiXCR on the 5' RACE reads; one entry per CDR3 protein. This sample yields 25,000 to 30,000 distinct CDR3 sequences, of which 4.5% to 5% are seen a single time; around 6% belongs to the top ten. This clonotype has at least ten counts. The V call is TRBV30, the J call TRBJ1-5, with D hard to call. The specimen sequenced was whole blood. The TCR was taken from an adult who was a healthcare worker with PCR-confirmed SARS-CoV-2 infection or an uninfected control (not recorded which). The CDR3 coding sequence is TGTGCCTGGAGTGTAAGGCAGCGGGCCAATCAGCCCCAGCATTTT. This gives the protein CAWSVRQRANQPQHF. Full variable domain (remainder filled in from reference TRBV30 and TRBJ1-5): SQTIHQWPATLVQPVGSPLSLECTVEGTSNPNLYWYRQAAGRGLQLLFYSVGIGQISSEVPQNLSASRPQDRQFILSSKKLLLSDSGFYLCAWSVRQRANQPQHFGDGTRLSIL.